This passage covers 18 T cell receptor beta chains from one sample sequenced in a study of beta chain features in type 1 diabetes. cDNA synthesis used the whole RNA isolate, giving expressed TCRB sequences. Some clones are missing from TCRdb's copy, which holds only in-frame ones; the method was immunoSEQ multiplex PCR. This table has just over 600,000 clones, roughly a sixth appearing once. The source material was naive CD4+ T cells from blood. The source is a young man in good health.

This clone was picked up a small number of times. J is TRBJ2-7 and V is TRBV6-4; 13 positions agree with TRBD2. After removal of 6 bases from V and 4 bases from J, the junction contained 12 bases not matched to a gene. CDR1 and CDR2 (germline): MRHNA, SNTAGT. The CDR3 has 17 residues. CDR3 nucleotides: TGTGCCAGCAGCGCCCAGAAGACTAGCGGGAGGTATTACGAGCAGTACTTC. Translated, it gives CASSAQKTSGRYYEQYF.

This clone was counted between two and nine times. The chain is built from TRBV10-3 and TRBJ1-1; 7 nucleotides line up with TRBD1. The junction had 11 bases not matched to a gene; V was cut back by 5 bases and J by 5 bases. The CDR3 is made up of 15 amino acids. Germline V gene data show CDR1 as ENHRY and CDR2 as SYGVKD. CDR3 sequence (DNA): TGTGCCATCAGTTTCGAGCCCACAGGGGCGACTGAAGCTTTCTTT. Encoded protein: CAISFEPTGATEAFF.

The table lists this clone with a few counts. In the same sample, other DNA sequences code for this CDR3. The chain employs TRBV29-1 and TRBJ1-1; D not resolved. The germline CDR1 and CDR2 sequences are SQVTM and ANQGSEA. Trimming left V 3 bases short and J 0 bases short, with 8 bases between. The CDR3 has 13 amino acids. CDR3 nucleotide sequence: TGCAGCGTTGAGGGCAGATTGAACACTGAAGCTTTCTTT. Its translation is CSVEGRLNTEAFF.

CDR3 nucleotides: TGTGCCAGCAGCTTAGTTGGCAACACAGATACGCAGTATTTT. Residues: CASSLVGNTDTQYF. The chain employs TRBV7-2 and TRBJ2-3; D call uncertain. V lost 1 base and J lost 2, with 7 bases in between. This CDR3 spans 14 amino acids. Germline CDR1 is SGHTA and CDR2 is FQGNSA.

The rearrangement joins TRBV4-3 to TRBJ2-7, with a tentative D call TRBD1 (5 bases). Trimming shortened V by 1 base and J by 2 bases, and 21 bases separated the two germline ends. Germline V gives CDR1 LGHNA, CDR2 YSLEER. The CDR3 has 18 amino acids. For the CDR3, the DNA is TGCGCCAGCAGCCAAGTTGTGGCTGGACACCAGGCCCCCTACGAGCAGTACTTC. Translation: CASSQVVAGHQAPYEQYF.

The rearrangement links TRBV7-2 to TRBJ2-1; tentative D call: TRBD2 (7 bases). Germline CDR1 reads SGHTA; CDR2 reads FQGNSA. The CDR3 runs 16 residues. Trimming took off 3 bases at V and 3 bases at J, with 15 bases between the two ends. The DNA of the CDR3 is TGTGCCAGCAGCTTGAGAAGCGGGGACATCTACAATGAGCAGTTCTTC. Its protein product is CASSLRSGDIYNEQFF.

This clone came up many times. V is TRBV15 and J is TRBJ2-4; D is unclear. The CDR3 covers 14 residues. The V and J ends lost 0 bases and 7 bases respectively, with 10 bases between them. Per germline, CDR1 LNHNV and CDR2 YYDKDF (reference sequence). CDR3 coding DNA: TGTGCCACCAGCAGAGATGCGCAGAGTAACATTCAGTACTTC. Translation gives CATSRDAQSNIQYF.

The chain has TRBV30 and TRBJ1-3; D is perhaps TRBD1 (6 bases). The CDR3 runs to 14 residues. Trimming pared 3 bases from V and 2 bases from J, leaving 11 bases between. From germline, CDR1 is GTSNPN and CDR2 SVGIG (reference sequence). As DNA, the CDR3 is TGTGCCTGGAGGACAACAGGGCCTGGAAACACCATATATTTT. Protein sequence: CAWRTTGPGNTIYF.

The chain carries TRBV28 and TRBJ1-2; the match to TRBD1 covers 7 bases. The CDR3 runs 17 residues. Germline CDR1 reads MDHEN; CDR2 reads SYDVKM. The J segment lost 7 bases and the V segment lost 4 bases, leaving 18 bases of the junction unmatched. DNA of the CDR3: TGTGCCAGCAGTTCACCTCCACCGAGTAGGGGGCTTGGTGGCTACACCTTC. Protein product: CASSSPPPSRGLGGYTF.

This clone was observed a handful of times. J is TRBJ2-1 and V is TRBV5-1; no clear D. CDR1 is SGHRS, CDR2 YFSETQ, per germline. V was pared by 4 bases and J by 8 bases, with 16 bases between. This CDR3 has 14 amino acids. CDR3 protein: CASSPPNGFDEQFF. The CDR3 coding sequence is TGCGCCAGCAGCCCCCCGAATGGGTTCGATGAGCAGTTCTTC.

This clone was seen a handful of times. This chain uses TRBV27 with TRBJ2-7; the D call may be TRBD1 or TRBD2 (5 bases each). The CDR3 is 12 residues long. Germline V CDR1 and CDR2: MNHEY, SMNVEV (reference sequence). Trimming shortened V by 8 bases and J by 7 bases, and 15 bases separated the two germline ends. The CDR3 DNA sequence: TGTGCCAGCTGGGGAAGGGGAGAAGAGCAGTACTTC. This sequence encodes CASWGRGEEQYF.

This clone has more than one count but fewer than ten. J is TRBJ2-3 and V is TRBV2; 9 bases match TRBD1. Germline values: CDR1 SNHLY, CDR2 FYNNEI. CDR3 size: 15 residues. V gave up 5 bases and J gave up 0 bases; unmatched junction bases: 3. CDR3 nucleotides: TGTGCCAGCAGTCCTGGGACAGGGAGCACAGATACGCAGTATTTT. This sequence encodes CASSPGTGSTDTQYF.

The chain recombines TRBV7-6 with TRBJ2-1, with D hard to call. This CDR3 region has 16 residues. Germline CDR1 is SGHVS and CDR2 is FNYEAQ. Trimming removed 0 bases from V and 2 bases from J, with 11 bases in between. The CDR3 here is CASSLAHKRPYNEQFF. CDR3 in DNA: TGTGCCAGCAGCTTAGCGCACAAGAGGCCCTACAATGAGCAGTTCTTC. Using reference TRBV7-6 and TRBJ2-1 for the parts outside the CDR3, the full variable domain is GAGVSQSPRYKVTKRGQDVALRCDPISGHVSLYWYRQALGQGPEFLTYFNYEAQQDKSGLPNDRFSAERPEGSISTLTIQRTEQRDSAMYRCASSLAHKRPYNEQFFGPGTRLTVL.

The chain has TRBV2 and TRBJ1-6; 10 nucleotides agree with TRBD1. The CDR3 runs 15 residues. Germline V lookup: CDR1 SNHLY, CDR2 FYNNEI. With V trimmed by 6 bases and J by 5 bases, 4 bases remained unmatched. CDR3 residues: CASSAGQGNNSPLHF. The CDR3 bases are TGTGCCAGCAGCGCGGGACAGGGGAATAATTCACCCCTCCACTTT.

This chain joins TRBV6-5 and TRBJ1-5; 9 bases align to TRBD1. V was clipped by 6 bases and J by 4 bases; unmatched bases: 4. Germline V CDR1 and CDR2: MNHEY, SVGAGI. The CDR3 is 14 amino acids. CDR3 sequence (DNA): TGTGCCAGCAGCCCCGGGACAGGGAATCAGCCCCAGCATTTT. Its translation: CASSPGTGNQPQHF.

Regarding this clone: Other DNA sequences from this sample encode an identical CDR3 as well. The chain employs TRBV11-2 and TRBJ1-2, with D maybe TRBD1 (5 bases). The V and J ends lost 0 bases and 2 bases respectively, with 7 bases between them. Germline lookup yields CDR1 SGHAT and CDR2 FQNNGV. The CDR3 is made up of 14 amino acids. This CDR3 reads CASSLDRGNYGYTF. The CDR3 nucleotides are TGTGCCAGCAGCTTAGATCGGGGGAACTATGGCTACACCTTC.

This clone was seen more than once but under ten times. The V gene is TRBV2, the J gene TRBJ2-2, with TRBD1 matching 10 bases. The CDR3 contains 14 residues. CDR1 SNHLY and CDR2 FYNNEI come from the germline V gene. V lost 5 bases to trimming and J lost 7 bases; unmatched junction nucleotides: 4. DNA for the CDR3: TGTGCCAGCAGTTCGGGACAGGGGAACGGGGAGCTGTTTTTT. Protein product: CASSSGQGNGELFF.

CDR3: CATSIRGGQETQYF. The CDR3 nucleotides are TGTGCCACCAGCATCCGCGGGGGACAAGAGACCCAGTACTTC. V gene TRBV15 combines with J gene TRBJ2-5, with 7 bases fitting TRBD2. The CDR3 loop spans 14 amino acids. Germline assignment: CDR1 LNHNV and CDR2 YYDKDF (reference sequence). Trimming cost V 4 bases and J 2 bases; bases outside gene matches: 4.